The 25 T cell receptor beta chains in this list originate from one sample, sequenced in a study of cytomegalovirus exposure and HLA in healthy donors. The PCR ran on 60 Vbeta and 13 Jbeta primers. Profiling relied on immunoSEQ multiplex PCR, and the TCRdb table lists in-frame clones only, not all of them. Seen here are under 130,000 clones, about 80% observed once, and the top ten hold approximately 5.3%. The specimen sequenced was PBMCs. The source of these receptors is a female donor in good health and CMV-seropositive.

The V gene is TRBV27, the J gene TRBJ2-5; perhaps TRBD2 as D (6 bases). The V gene's germline CDR1 is MNHEY and CDR2 SMNVEV (reference sequence). V lost 1 base and J 5 bases, leaving 11 bases between the germline ends. The CDR3 contains 14 residues. The CDR3: CASSLYGSRETQYF. CDR3 nucleotides: TGTGCCAGCAGTTTATACGGGAGTCGGGAGACCCAGTACTTC.

J is TRBJ1-6 and V is TRBV30; the D is unclear. The V end lost 5 bases, the J end lost 8 bases, and 13 bases lay between the germline ends. Germline values: CDR1 GTSNPN, CDR2 SVGIG (reference sequence). This CDR3 region has 13 residues. DNA for the CDR3: TGTGCCTGGGGACTTTCGCGGGATTCACCCCTCCACTTT. This translates into CAWGLSRDSPLHF.

Only a few counts were recorded for this clone. V and J are TRBV30 and TRBJ2-7; the D gene is possibly TRBD2 (6 bases). Germline lookup yields CDR1 GTSNPN and CDR2 SVGIG (reference sequence). The CDR3 spans 14 residues. Deletions cut 2 bases from V and 5 bases from J, with 16 bases between. The CDR3 sequence is CAWSRWGDWDEQYF. The CDR3 bases are TGTGCCTGGAGTAGATGGGGGGATTGGGACGAGCAGTACTTC.

The chain carries TRBV2 and TRBJ2-5; possibly TRBD1 for D (6 bases). Between the trimmed V and J ends, which lost 6 bases and 4 bases, there was a span of 9 bases. Germline CDR1 reads SNHLY; CDR2 reads FYNNEI. CDR3 size: 12 residues. CDR3: CASRQGPETQYF. The CDR3 DNA reads as TGTGCCAGCAGACAGGGCCCAGAGACCCAGTACTTC.

Here the CDR3 reads CASSPQTGVPTEAFF. The CDR3 DNA reads TGTGCCAGCAGCCCACAGACAGGGGTGCCCACTGAAGCTTTCTTT. This chain uses TRBV7-9 with TRBJ1-1, with 8 bases that match TRBD1. With V trimmed by 5 bases and J by 4 bases, 9 bases remained unmatched. The CDR3 runs 15 residues. CDR1 and CDR2 from the germline V gene are SEHNR and FQNEAQ (reference sequence).

This chain joins TRBV7-2 and TRBJ1-2; D is undetermined. CDR1 is SGHTA and CDR2 is FQGNSA in the germline V gene. The V gene lost 1 base and the J gene lost 3 bases, with 12 bases spanning the gap. This CDR3 contains 15 residues. Here the CDR3 DNA reads TGTGCCAGCAGCTTAGGGGCTTGGTCGGACTATGGCTACACCTTC. Translation: CASSLGAWSDYGYTF.

This chain connects TRBV29-1 to TRBJ2-5; D unclear. V shed 3 bases and J shed 2 bases, with 4 bases lying between them. The CDR3 has 11 amino acids. Germline CDR1 reads SQVTM; CDR2 reads ANQGSEA. The CDR3 nucleotides are TGCAGCGTTGAGCGGCAAGAGACCCAGTACTTC. As protein: CSVERQETQYF. Complete variable domain (other parts from reference TRBV29-1 and TRBJ2-5): SAVISQKPSRDICQRGTSLTIQCQVDSQVTMMFWYRQQPGQSLTLIATANQGSEATYESGFVIDKFPISRPNLTFSTLTVSNMSPEDSSIYLCSVERQETQYFGPGTRLLVL.

The chain is built from TRBV11-1 and TRBJ2-2; TRBD2 is a possible D gene (5 bases). Trimming removed 1 base from V and 5 bases from J, with 8 bases in between. Germline CDR1 is SGHAT and CDR2 is FQDESV (reference sequence). The CDR3 has 14 amino acids. The CDR3 is CASSLVRGTGELFF. CDR3 nucleotides: TGTGCCAGCAGCTTAGTTCGGGGTACCGGGGAGCTGTTTTTT.

The chain employs TRBV7-2 and TRBJ2-1; 10 bases are a match to TRBD2. Germline V lookup: CDR1 SGHTA, CDR2 FQGNSA. CDR3 size: 15 residues. V gave up 0 bases and J gave up 9 bases; unmatched junction bases: 5. The CDR3, as DNA: TGTGCCAGCAGCTTAGCGAAGGGACTAGCGACTGAGCAGTTCTTC. It specifies CASSLAKGLATEQFF. The variable domain in full, completed from reference TRBV7-2 and TRBJ2-1, reads GAGVSQSPSNKVTEKGKDVELRCDPISGHTALYWYRQSLGQGLEFLIYFQGNSAPDKSGLPSDRFSAERTGGSVSTLTIQRTQQEDSAVYLCASSLAKGLATEQFFGPGTRLTVL.

The chain couples TRBV5-4 to TRBJ2-3, with TRBD2 identical over 14 bases. V trimming: 4 bases; J trimming: 1 base; junction bases outside the gene matches: 8. Germline-derived CDR1 and CDR2 are SGHNT and YYREEE (reference sequence). There are 18 residues in the CDR3. The CDR3 nucleotides are TGTGCCAGCAGCCAAGGACTAGCGGGAGGAGAGGGCACAGATACGCAGTATTTT. Amino acids: CASSQGLAGGEGTDTQYF. Using reference TRBV5-4 and TRBJ2-3 for the parts outside the CDR3, the full variable domain is ETGVTQSPTHLIKTRGQQVTLRCSSQSGHNTVSWYQQALGQGPQFIFQYYREEENGRGNFPPRFSGLQFPNYSSELNVNALELDDSALYLCASSQGLAGGEGTDTQYFGPGTRLTVL.

The table lists this clone with a count of one. This chain connects TRBV20-1 to TRBJ1-1; D unclear. V was trimmed by 3 bases and J by 5 bases, leaving 7 bases between them. CDR1 DFQATT and CDR2 SNEGSKA come from the germline V gene (reference sequence). The CDR3 runs to 11 residues. CDR3: CSARSGTEAFF. CDR3 coding DNA: TGCAGTGCTAGGAGCGGGACTGAAGCTTTCTTT.

This clone has just one count. The chain carries TRBV9 and TRBJ1-1; 9 bases align to TRBD1. The trim removed 3 bases at V and 10 bases at J, leaving 13 bases unmatched. The CDR3 contains 15 residues. The germline V gene has CDR1 SGDLS and CDR2 YYNGEE. The DNA for the CDR3 is TGTGCCAGCAGCGAGCGATCCGGGACAGGGTTAGGAGCTTTCTTT. It specifies CASSERSGTGLGAFF.

This chain joins TRBV9 and TRBJ2-3, with D possibly matching TRBD2 (6 bases). The CDR3 is 16 residues long. Germline CDR1 and CDR2: SGDLS and YYNGEE. Deletions cut 1 base from V and 4 bases from J, with 16 bases between. DNA for the CDR3: TGTGCCAGCAGCGTAAGGGCGGGGACTGGGGCAGATACGCAGTATTTT. Its protein product is CASSVRAGTGADTQYF.

The chain joins TRBV6-5 to TRBJ2-5; D unclear. Between the trimmed V and J ends, which lost 2 bases and 5 bases, there was a span of 15 bases. The CDR3 spans 15 residues. Looked up from germline, CDR1 is MNHEY and CDR2 is SVGAGI. The CDR3 coding sequence is TGTGCCAGCAGTTACACGGAAGCTAGGTGGGAGACCCAGTACTTC. It specifies CASSYTEARWETQYF.

V is TRBV27 and J is TRBJ2-7, with 14 bases matching TRBD2. After removal of 2 bases from V and 2 bases from J, the junction contained 14 bases not matched to a gene. CDR1 is MNHEY and CDR2 is SMNVEV in the germline V gene (reference sequence). The CDR3 runs to 20 residues. In DNA, the CDR3 is TGTGCCAGCAGTTTAAGAGGGACTAGCGGGAGTTTCGGGCAGACCTACGAGCAGTACTTC. Residues: CASSLRGTSGSFGQTYEQYF.

This clone has a handful of counts. The chain joins TRBV4-3 to TRBJ2-3, with a weak D call TRBD2 (5 bases). The CDR3 runs 13 residues. The germline V and J ends were trimmed by 3 bases and 1 base, with 5 bases remaining between them. In germline, CDR1 is LGHNA, CDR2 YSLEER. CDR3 DNA: TGCGCCAGCAGCCAGCGGGGCACAGATACGCAGTATTTT. This sequence encodes CASSQRGTDTQYF.

The chain joins TRBV7-9 to TRBJ1-2, with 10 bases lining up with TRBD1. The CDR3 is 16 amino acids. Germline CDR1 and CDR2: SEHNR and FQNEAQ (reference sequence). V was clipped by 5 bases and J by 4 bases; unmatched bases: 10. CDR3 DNA sequence: TGTGCCAGCAGCGCGGGACAGGGGATCGGCGGCTATGGCTACACCTTC. Translation gives CASSAGQGIGGYGYTF.

This clone was observed a few times. The gene calls are TRBV4-3 and TRBJ2-1, with D possibly TRBD2 on 7 matching bases. The V gene's germline CDR1 is LGHNA and CDR2 YSLEER. The ends were cut back, 0 bases at V and 8 bases at J, with 17 bases in the middle. CDR3 length: 16 amino acids. The CDR3 DNA is TGCGCCAGCAGCCAAGATCTTGGGGGGGGCTGGGATGAGCAGTTCTTC. Protein product: CASSQDLGGGWDEQFF.

The chain uses TRBV7-2 and TRBJ1-1; D gene ambiguous. This CDR3 is built from 15 residues. Looked up from germline, CDR1 is SGHTA and CDR2 is FQGNSA. V was clipped by 1 base and J by 0 bases, with 9 bases between them. The CDR3 DNA reads TGTGCCAGCAGCTTAGAAGGAGGGATGAACACTGAAGCTTTCTTT. Protein sequence: CASSLEGGMNTEAFF.

The rearrangement uses TRBV4-2 and TRBJ2-2; 8 bases align to TRBD2. The CDR3 has 17 amino acids. V was pared by 3 bases and J by 5 bases, with 11 bases of the junction left unmatched. CDR1 LGHNA and CDR2 YNFKEQ come from the germline V gene. The CDR3 DNA sequence: TGTGCCAGCAGCCACAGTCGCCGGGGGGGTTGGACCGGGGAGCTGTTTTTT. This encodes CASSHSRRGGWTGELFF.

V gene TRBV30 combines with J gene TRBJ1-4, with TRBD1 matching 7 bases. Germline V lookup: CDR1 GTSNPN, CDR2 SVGIG (reference sequence). The trim removed 2 bases at V and 3 bases at J, leaving 6 bases unmatched. This CDR3 has 15 residues. CDR3 protein: CAWSTPGQPNEKLFF. DNA of the CDR3: TGTGCCTGGAGTACACCGGGACAGCCTAATGAAAAACTGTTTTTT.

The J gene is TRBJ2-1, the V gene TRBV7-3; tentatively, D is TRBD1 (5 bases). V lost 5 bases and J lost 6, with 14 bases in between. Germline CDR1 and CDR2: SGHTA and FQGTGA. The CDR3 is 14 residues long. CDR3 coding DNA: TGTGCCAGCAGCCCCCGACAGCGCACCAATGAGCAGTTCTTC. Its translation: CASSPRQRTNEQFF.

This clone was counted once. The chain employs TRBV6-5 and TRBJ2-7; TRBD2 matches at 9 bases. With 5 bases clipped from V and 0 bases from J, the junction kept 2 bases outside the gene matches. The germline gives CDR1 MNHEY, CDR2 SVGAGI. This CDR3 spans 14 amino acids. Here the CDR3 reads CASSPAGGSYEQYF. The CDR3 DNA is TGTGCCAGCAGTCCAGCGGGGGGCTCCTACGAGCAGTACTTC.

The chain carries TRBV12-5 and TRBJ2-5, with a possible D match to TRBD2 (5 bases). Trimming left V 3 bases short and J 5 bases short, with 13 bases between. Germline CDR1 and CDR2: LGHNT and FRNRAP. The CDR3 has 14 amino acids. In DNA form, the CDR3 reads TGTGCTAGTGGTTTCCAGCGGCCTCGGGAGACCCAGTACTTC. Protein sequence: CASGFQRPRETQYF.

CDR3: CASSQSGQSIEKLFF. The CDR3 DNA reads TGTGCCAGCAGCCAATCGGGACAGTCGATTGAAAAACTGTTTTTT. The chain combines TRBV16 with TRBJ1-4; the match to TRBD1 covers 7 bases. The CDR3 is 15 amino acids. CDR1 is KGHSY and CDR2 is FQNENV in the germline V gene. The V gene end was trimmed by 0 bases and the J gene end by 7 bases; junction bases not matched to a gene: 5.